A single sample is the source of the 16 T cell receptor beta chains below, sequenced in a study of regulatory T cells in long-lasting Graves disease. Time point noted: persistent/refractory GD, antithyroid drugs over 5 years with positive TRAb. PBMC-extracted RNA yielded the TCR library. Sequencing libraries for TCR beta were prepared with iRepertoire HTBI primers and Arm-PCR of CDR3 regions. TCRdb analysed the multiplex PCR reads with MiXCR anew, one entry per CDR3 protein. The data hold roughly 700,000 distinct CDR3 sequences, with about 30% observed a single time. The source was peripheral blood mononuclear cells (PBMCs), collected when the disease was refractory, from a patient treated with antithyroid drugs. The receptors originated from a female donor with Graves disease.

This clonotype was seen many times. This sequence joins TRBV12-3 or TRBV12-4 and TRBJ1-1; D unresolved. The CDR3 runs to 14 residues. V was pared by 4 bases and J by 3 bases, with 12 bases between. The chain's CDR3 is CASSSLTRDTEAFF. In nucleotides, the CDR3 is TGTGCCAGCAGTTCACTCACCCGGGACACTGAAGCTTTCTTT.

The rearrangement uses TRBV20-1 and TRBJ2-7, with D maybe TRBD1 (6 bases). The CDR3 runs to 13 residues. The germline CDR1 and CDR2 sequences are DFQATT and SNEGSKA (reference sequence). The V and J ends lost 1 base and 4 bases respectively, with 11 bases between them. The CDR3 DNA sequence: TGCAGTGCTAGAGGACAGGCTGGTTACGAGCAGTACTTC. Its translation is CSARGQAGYEQYF.

The chain joins TRBV20-1 to TRBJ1-1; no firm D call. The CDR3 consists of 10 residues. The ends were cut back, 5 bases at V and 5 bases at J, with 6 bases in the middle. Per germline, CDR1 DFQATT and CDR2 SNEGSKA (reference sequence). CDR3 protein: CSAQGTEAFF. Here the CDR3 DNA reads TGCAGTGCTCAAGGAACTGAAGCTTTCTTT.

This clonotype was counted at least ten times. The chain carries TRBV12-5 and TRBJ1-1; no clear D. Deletions cut 5 bases from V and 2 bases from J, with 24 bases between. This CDR3 has 18 residues. Per the germline V gene, CDR1 is LGHNT and CDR2 is FRNRAP. The DNA for the CDR3 is TGTGCTAGTGGTCCCGGCCCGGACCGGGCTCGGTTTAACACTGAAGCTTTCTTT. This encodes CASGPGPDRARFNTEAFF.

J is TRBJ2-7 and V is TRBV27; tentative D call: TRBD1 (6 bases). CDR3 length equals 15 residues. With 2 bases removed from V and 5 bases from J, the gap between germline ends came to 16 bases. Germline V gene data show CDR1 as MNHEY and CDR2 as SMNVEV (reference sequence). CDR3 DNA: TGTGCCAGCAGTTTAAGGAGCACAGGGATCGACGAGCAGTACTTC. The encoded protein is CASSLRSTGIDEQYF.

This clonotype was counted ten times or more. The chain couples TRBV11-2 to TRBJ2-5; D possibly corresponds to TRBD1 (5 bases). This CDR3 spans 12 amino acids. Deletions cut 3 bases from V and 6 bases from J, with 8 bases between. The germline V gene has CDR1 SGHAT and CDR2 FQNNGV. CDR3 in DNA: TGTGCCAGCAGCTTCCTGGGGCAGACCCAGTACTTC. Amino acids: CASSFLGQTQYF.

The CDR3 DNA reads as TGTGCCACCAGCAGAGGGGGAAGACAGGGCTACACCTTC. Translation gives CATSRGGRQGYTF. V gene TRBV15 combines with J gene TRBJ1-2, with a tentative D call TRBD1 (5 bases). In germline, CDR1 is LNHNV, CDR2 YYDKDF (reference sequence). V lost 1 base, J lost 8 bases, and 11 bases lay in between. This CDR3 spans 13 amino acids.

This chain uses TRBV9 with TRBJ1-6; D is perhaps TRBD1 (6 bases). Germline V gives CDR1 SGDLS, CDR2 YYNGEE. The CDR3 covers 16 residues. V was cut by 3 bases and J by 9 bases, with 19 bases left in between. This CDR3 is CASSADPGQGGSPLHF. The CDR3 DNA sequence: TGTGCCAGCAGCGCGGACCCGGGACAAGGTGGTTCACCCCTCCACTTT.

This clonotype turned up a few times. The rearrangement links TRBV12-3 or TRBV12-4 to TRBJ2-7; D not resolved. Trimming took 5 bases from V and 2 from J, leaving 16 bases between them. The CDR3 has 15 amino acids. The CDR3: CASSPYPGQAYEQYF. CDR3 sequence (DNA): TGTGCCAGCAGTCCATATCCGGGCCAAGCCTACGAGCAGTACTTC.

This clonotype was observed a single time. The chain joins TRBV10-2 to TRBJ1-5; D is unclear. The CDR3 runs 14 residues. Germline CDR1 is WSHSY and CDR2 is SAAADI. Trimming removed 4 bases at V and 3 bases at J, with 10 bases between. CDR3 protein: CASSGAGFNQPQHF. CDR3 coding DNA: TGCGCCAGCAGTGGCGCAGGCTTCAATCAGCCCCAGCATTTT.

This clonotype was found a few times. The CDR3 reads CASSLPGLAGNEQFF. The CDR3 DNA reads as TGTGCCAGCAGCCTCCCGGGACTAGCCGGCAATGAGCAGTTCTTC. The chain has TRBV11-2 and TRBJ2-1; 9 nucleotides line up with TRBD2. V lost 5 bases, J lost 6 bases, and 8 bases stayed unmatched. Germline CDR1 and CDR2: SGHAT and FQNNGV. This CDR3 is built from 15 residues. The whole variable domain, filled in from reference TRBV11-2 and TRBJ2-1, reads EAGVAQSPRYKIIEKRQSVAFWCNPISGHATLYWYQQILGQGPKLLIQFQNNGVVDDSQLPKDRFSAERLKGVDSTLKIQPAKLEDSAVYLCASSLPGLAGNEQFFGPGTRLTVL.

The chain recombines TRBV20-1 with TRBJ1-1, with 7 bases fitting TRBD1. The CDR3 loop spans 14 amino acids. CDR1 and CDR2 from the germline V gene are DFQATT and SNEGSKA (reference sequence). Trimming took 0 bases from V and 1 from J; bases not matched to a gene: 2. For the CDR3, the DNA is TGCAGTGCTAGAGAGGGGACAGCGAACACTGAAGCTTTCTTT. Its translation is CSAREGTANTEAFF.

There are a few counts of this clonotype. The chain uses TRBV12-3 or TRBV12-4 and TRBJ1-4; no reliable D call. Trimming pared 4 bases from V and 5 bases from J, leaving 5 bases between. The CDR3 spans 12 residues. The CDR3 DNA sequence: TGTGCCAGCAGTTCTTTCAATGAAAAACTGTTTTTT. Its translation is CASSSFNEKLFF.

The rearrangement joins TRBV29-1 to TRBJ1-4, with D unclear. V lost 6 bases and J 6 bases, leaving 17 bases between the germline ends. The CDR3 consists of 14 residues. From germline, CDR1 is SQVTM and CDR2 ANQGSEA. Here the CDR3 DNA reads TGCAGCGTCGCCGACTTACGGACTGATGAAAAACTGTTTTTT. Its protein product is CSVADLRTDEKLFF.

The table lists this clonotype with a few counts. The J gene is TRBJ1-2, the V gene TRBV20-1; D not certain. The CDR3 is 10 residues long. The germline CDR1 and CDR2 sequences are DFQATT and SNEGSKA (reference sequence). Trimming cost V 5 bases and J 14 bases, with 15 bases left between them. The CDR3 nucleotides read TGCAGTGCTTGGACCGCCGGGGATACCTTC. The encoded protein is CSAWTAGDTF.

This clonotype was seen a few times. The V gene is TRBV5-1, the J gene TRBJ1-6, with D unresolved. Trimming left V 0 bases short and J 9 bases short, with 16 bases between. CDR1 is SGHRS, CDR2 YFSETQ, per germline. The CDR3 covers 16 residues. The DNA for the CDR3 is TGCGCCAGCAGCTTGGCGGACGGTCGAAGGATTTCACCCCTCCACTTT. Residues: CASSLADGRRISPLHF.